Listed below are T cell receptor beta chains from one sample, sequenced in a study of shared clonotypes between healthy human individuals. Only in-frame clones appear in the TCRdb table, and some are missing; sequencing was by immunoSEQ multiplex PCR. The sample carries more than 2 million clones, roughly 96% recorded once. Source material: naive CD4+ T cells sorted from blood. The source is a man younger than 35 in good health. Both conserved end residues are part of each CDR3. Fields, in order: V gene, clone size, J gene, CDR3 length, D gene, CDR3 protein, CDR3 DNA. The D gene is left open where the match is weak. The size of a clone is reported for some rows only, either as once, few or many, or as a class for expanded clones.

v_call: TRBV4-1
clone_size: -
j_call: TRBJ2-1
cdr3_length: 16
d_call: -
cdr3_aa: CASSQGFTTYYNEQFF
cdr3_nt: TGCGCCAGCAGCCAAGGGTTTACTACATACTACAATGAGCAGTTCTTC

v_call: TRBV18
clone_size: once
j_call: TRBJ2-3
cdr3_length: 17
d_call: -
cdr3_aa: CASSPLPMGKSTDTQYF
cdr3_nt: TGTGCCAGCTCACCACTCCCGATGGGTAAGAGCACAGATACGCAGTATTTT

v_call: TRBV27
clone_size: -
j_call: TRBJ1-3
cdr3_length: 11
d_call: -
cdr3_aa: CATISGNTIYF
cdr3_nt: TGTGCCACCATCTCTGGAAACACCATATATTTT

v_call: TRBV28
clone_size: few
j_call: TRBJ1-6
cdr3_length: 14
d_call: TRBD1
cdr3_aa: CASSPLTGRSPLHF
cdr3_nt: TGTGCCAGCAGTCCTCTGACAGGGAGGTCACCCCTCCACTTT

v_call: TRBV4-1
clone_size: -
j_call: TRBJ2-3
cdr3_length: 15
d_call: -
cdr3_aa: CASSRGTIGEYTQYF
cdr3_nt: TGCGCCAGCAGCCGAGGGACAATTGGGGAATATACGCAGTATTTT

v_call: TRBV5-1
clone_size: -
j_call: TRBJ2-5
cdr3_length: 16
d_call: -
cdr3_aa: CASRQRRGEIPETQYF
cdr3_nt: TGCGCCAGCAGACAACGGAGGGGGGAGATCCCAGAGACCCAGTACTTC

v_call: TRBV2
clone_size: -
j_call: TRBJ1-1
cdr3_length: 15
d_call: TRBD1
cdr3_aa: CASSRDSQMNTEAFF
cdr3_nt: TGTGCCAGCAGTCGGGACAGCCAGATGAACACTGAAGCTTTCTTT

v_call: TRBV5-1
clone_size: -
j_call: TRBJ2-2
cdr3_length: 15
d_call: -
cdr3_aa: CASSVGRPNTGELFF
cdr3_nt: TGCGCCAGCAGTGTAGGACGGCCGAACACCGGGGAGCTGTTTTTT

v_call: TRBV18
clone_size: -
j_call: TRBJ2-7
cdr3_length: 20
d_call: TRBD1
cdr3_aa: CASSPLSTGGTTASSYEQYF
cdr3_nt: TGTGCCAGCTCACCACTTAGTACAGGGGGAACGACCGCCAGCTCCTACGAGCAGTACTTC

v_call: TRBV11-2
clone_size: -
j_call: TRBJ2-2
cdr3_length: 16
d_call: -
cdr3_aa: CASSLTGPQNTGELFF
cdr3_nt: TGTGCCAGCAGCTTAACGGGACCCCAGAACACCGGGGAGCTGTTTTTT

v_call: TRBV5-1
clone_size: -
j_call: TRBJ1-5
cdr3_length: 14
d_call: -
cdr3_aa: CASSPDSSNQPQHF
cdr3_nt: TGCGCCAGCAGCCCGGATAGTAGCAATCAGCCCCAGCATTTT

v_call: TRBV2
clone_size: -
j_call: TRBJ2-7
cdr3_length: 14
d_call: TRBD1
cdr3_aa: CASALGQRGYEQYF
cdr3_nt: TGTGCCAGCGCACTGGGACAGCGAGGTTACGAGCAGTACTTC

v_call: TRBV7-2
clone_size: -
j_call: TRBJ2-4
cdr3_length: 14
d_call: TRBD1
cdr3_aa: CASSAGQGINIQYF
cdr3_nt: TGTGCCAGCAGCGCCGGACAGGGGATAAACATTCAGTACTTC

v_call: TRBV2
clone_size: -
j_call: TRBJ2-1
cdr3_length: 13
d_call: TRBD1
cdr3_aa: CASSRDRGDEQFF
cdr3_nt: TGTGCCAGCAGTCGGGACAGGGGGGATGAGCAGTTCTTC

v_call: TRBV9
clone_size: -
j_call: TRBJ2-1
cdr3_length: 16
d_call: TRBD1
cdr3_aa: CASSVAGTGIYNEQFF
cdr3_nt: TGTGCCAGCAGCGTAGCCGGGACAGGGATATACAATGAGCAGTTCTTC

v_call: TRBV30
clone_size: -
j_call: TRBJ2-7
cdr3_length: 12
d_call: -
cdr3_aa: CAWSRPGYEQYF
cdr3_nt: TGTGCCTGGAGTCGCCCGGGGTACGAGCAGTACTTC

v_call: TRBV5-1
clone_size: -
j_call: TRBJ2-2
cdr3_length: 13
d_call: -
cdr3_aa: CASRPDTAGELFF
cdr3_nt: TGCGCCAGCAGGCCGGACACGGCAGGGGAGCTGTTTTTT

v_call: TRBV11-3
clone_size: many
j_call: TRBJ2-2
cdr3_length: 12
d_call: -
cdr3_aa: CASSRTTGELFF
cdr3_nt: TGTGCCAGCAGCCGAACCACCGGGGAGCTGTTTTTT

v_call: TRBV18
clone_size: -
j_call: TRBJ1-5
cdr3_length: 13
d_call: -
cdr3_aa: CASSPARAEPQHF
cdr3_nt: TGTGCCAGCTCACCAGCAAGGGCAGAGCCCCAGCATTTT

v_call: TRBV10-3
clone_size: -
j_call: TRBJ1-5
cdr3_length: 13
d_call: -
cdr3_aa: CATTPGVRQPQHF
cdr3_nt: TGTGCCACCACCCCCGGGGTTCGGCAGCCCCAGCATTTT

v_call: TRBV30
clone_size: few
j_call: TRBJ1-1
cdr3_length: 13
d_call: -
cdr3_aa: CAWSVGGNTEAFF
cdr3_nt: TGTGCCTGGAGTGTCGGGGGGAACACTGAAGCTTTCTTT

v_call: TRBV29-1
clone_size: -
j_call: TRBJ2-3
cdr3_length: 14
d_call: TRBD2
cdr3_aa: CSVGTRLAADTQYF
cdr3_nt: TGCAGCGTGGGGACGCGACTAGCGGCAGATACGCAGTATTTT

v_call: TRBV4-1
clone_size: -
j_call: TRBJ2-2
cdr3_length: 16
d_call: -
cdr3_aa: CASSLGGARNTGELFF
cdr3_nt: TGCGCCAGCAGTTTAGGGGGGGCGAGAAACACCGGGGAGCTGTTTTTT

v_call: TRBV19
clone_size: -
j_call: TRBJ1-4
cdr3_length: 13
d_call: -
cdr3_aa: CASRRGALEKLFF
cdr3_nt: TGTGCCAGTAGGAGAGGCGCCCTTGAAAAACTGTTTTTT

v_call: TRBV29-1
clone_size: -
j_call: TRBJ1-2
cdr3_length: 14
d_call: -
cdr3_aa: CSVENQGTGYGYTF
cdr3_nt: TGCAGCGTTGAAAACCAGGGGACGGGCTATGGCTACACCTTC

v_call: TRBV2
clone_size: -
j_call: TRBJ1-2
cdr3_length: 13
d_call: TRBD1
cdr3_aa: CASSDRANYGYTF
cdr3_nt: TGTGCCAGCAGCGACAGGGCGAACTATGGCTACACCTTC

v_call: TRBV28
clone_size: -
j_call: TRBJ1-6
cdr3_length: 17
d_call: -
cdr3_aa: CASSLWGWGRYNSPLHF
cdr3_nt: TGTGCCAGCAGTTTGTGGGGTTGGGGAAGGTATAATTCACCCCTCCACTTT

v_call: TRBV7-9
clone_size: -
j_call: TRBJ1-3
cdr3_length: 15
d_call: TRBD1
cdr3_aa: CASSTDREAGNTIYF
cdr3_nt: TGTGCCAGCAGCACCGACAGGGAGGCTGGAAACACCATATATTTT

v_call: TRBV28
clone_size: -
j_call: TRBJ1-1
cdr3_length: 14
d_call: -
cdr3_aa: CASSLAGANTEAFF
cdr3_nt: TGTGCCAGCAGTTTAGCAGGGGCGAACACTGAAGCTTTCTTT

v_call: TRBV7-9
clone_size: -
j_call: TRBJ2-3
cdr3_length: 13
d_call: -
cdr3_aa: CASSFRGTDTQYF
cdr3_nt: TGTGCCAGCAGCTTCCGTGGCACAGATACGCAGTATTTT

v_call: TRBV7-9
clone_size: few
j_call: TRBJ1-1
cdr3_length: 12
d_call: -
cdr3_aa: CASSLVYTEAFF
cdr3_nt: TGTGCCAGCAGCTTAGTTTACACTGAAGCTTTCTTT

v_call: TRBV18
clone_size: -
j_call: TRBJ2-1
cdr3_length: 12
d_call: -
cdr3_aa: CASSPEVNEQFF
cdr3_nt: TGTGCCAGCTCACCAGAGGTGAATGAGCAGTTCTTC

v_call: TRBV20-1
clone_size: -
j_call: TRBJ1-1
cdr3_length: 11
d_call: -
cdr3_aa: CSALLNTEAFF
cdr3_nt: TGCAGTGCTCTCCTGAACACTGAAGCTTTCTTT

v_call: TRBV11-2
clone_size: -
j_call: TRBJ2-2
cdr3_length: 17
d_call: TRBD2
cdr3_aa: CASSLVYGLANTGELFF
cdr3_nt: TGTGCCAGCAGCTTAGTGTATGGACTAGCAAATACCGGGGAGCTGTTTTTT

v_call: TRBV2
clone_size: -
j_call: TRBJ2-7
cdr3_length: 12
d_call: -
cdr3_aa: CASTQSSYEQYF
cdr3_nt: TGTGCCAGCACTCAAAGCTCCTACGAGCAGTACTTC

v_call: TRBV7-2
clone_size: -
j_call: TRBJ2-3
cdr3_length: 11
d_call: -
cdr3_aa: CASGETNTQYF
cdr3_nt: TGTGCCAGCGGAGAGACGAATACGCAGTATTTT

v_call: TRBV6-1
clone_size: -
j_call: TRBJ2-7
cdr3_length: 16
d_call: -
cdr3_aa: CASSAQFGASSYEQYF
cdr3_nt: TGTGCCAGCAGTGCCCAATTCGGGGCGAGCTCCTACGAGCAGTACTTC

v_call: TRBV6-1
clone_size: -
j_call: TRBJ2-3
cdr3_length: 15
d_call: TRBD2
cdr3_aa: CASSPRGGAPDTQYF
cdr3_nt: TGTGCCAGCAGCCCTCGGGGAGGGGCGCCAGATACGCAGTATTTT

v_call: TRBV6-5
clone_size: -
j_call: TRBJ2-7
cdr3_length: 15
d_call: TRBD1
cdr3_aa: CASSSPGQGIHEQYF
cdr3_nt: TGTGCCAGCAGTTCCCCCGGACAGGGGATCCACGAGCAGTACTTC

v_call: TRBV21-1
clone_size: once
j_call: TRBJ1-2
cdr3_length: 18
d_call: -
cdr3_aa: CASSKRSFSGGCDYGYTF
cdr3_nt: TGTGCCAGCAGCAAACGGTCTTTTTCTGGAGGGTGTGACTATGGCTACACCTTC

v_call: TRBV18
clone_size: -
j_call: TRBJ2-7
cdr3_length: 14
d_call: TRBD1
cdr3_aa: CASSPGQGRYEQYF
cdr3_nt: TGTGCCAGCTCACCGGGACAGGGGCGCTACGAGCAGTACTTC

v_call: TRBV20-1
clone_size: -
j_call: TRBJ2-3
cdr3_length: 11
d_call: -
cdr3_aa: CSARGPNTQYF
cdr3_nt: TGCAGTGCTAGAGGTCCCAATACGCAGTATTTT

v_call: TRBV18
clone_size: -
j_call: TRBJ2-2
cdr3_length: 15
d_call: TRBD1
cdr3_aa: CASSPQQGYTGELFF
cdr3_nt: TGTGCCAGCTCACCACAACAGGGGTACACCGGGGAGCTGTTTTTT

v_call: TRBV10-3
clone_size: -
j_call: TRBJ2-3
cdr3_length: 13
d_call: -
cdr3_aa: CAIGGASTDTQYF
cdr3_nt: TGTGCCATCGGCGGGGCTAGCACAGATACGCAGTATTTT

v_call: TRBV21-1
clone_size: -
j_call: TRBJ1-1
cdr3_length: 16
d_call: -
cdr3_aa: CASSKELRGPGTEAFF
cdr3_nt: TGTGCCAGCAGCAAAGAGCTCAGGGGGCCGGGCACTGAAGCTTTCTTT

v_call: TRBV7-6
clone_size: -
j_call: TRBJ1-4
cdr3_length: 12
d_call: -
cdr3_aa: CASPGREEKLFF
cdr3_nt: TGTGCCAGTCCCGGACGGGAAGAAAAACTGTTTTTT

v_call: TRBV6-6
clone_size: -
j_call: TRBJ1-2
cdr3_length: 14
d_call: -
cdr3_aa: CASSYSMTVYGYTF
cdr3_nt: TGTGCCAGCAGTTACAGCATGACCGTCTATGGCTACACCTTC

v_call: TRBV5-5
clone_size: -
j_call: TRBJ2-7
cdr3_length: 15
d_call: TRBD1
cdr3_aa: CASSRRGLNSYEQYF
cdr3_nt: TGTGCCAGCAGCCGCAGGGGGCTAAATTCCTACGAGCAGTACTTC

v_call: TRBV19
clone_size: once
j_call: TRBJ1-5
cdr3_length: 13
d_call: -
cdr3_aa: CASSRDKYQPQHF
cdr3_nt: TGTGCCAGTAGTAGGGACAAGTATCAGCCCCAGCATTTT

v_call: TRBV9
clone_size: -
j_call: TRBJ1-2
cdr3_length: 16
d_call: -
cdr3_aa: CASSVGPAGSNYGYTF
cdr3_nt: TGTGCCAGCAGCGTAGGTCCGGCAGGCTCTAACTATGGCTACACCTTC

v_call: TRBV19
clone_size: -
j_call: TRBJ1-6
cdr3_length: 15
d_call: -
cdr3_aa: CASSMSLLSNSPLHF
cdr3_nt: TGTGCCAGTAGTATGTCTCTCTTAAGTAATTCACCCCTCCACTTT

v_call: TRBV28
clone_size: -
j_call: TRBJ1-5
cdr3_length: 19
d_call: TRBD1
cdr3_aa: CASGSFTGQGGSSNQPQHF
cdr3_nt: TGTGCCAGCGGATCCTTCACGGGACAGGGAGGAAGTAGCAATCAGCCCCAGCATTTT

v_call: TRBV5-4
clone_size: -
j_call: TRBJ2-3
cdr3_length: 13
d_call: -
cdr3_aa: CASSVGTTDTQYF
cdr3_nt: TGTGCCAGCAGCGTCGGGACCACAGATACGCAGTATTTT

v_call: TRBV30
clone_size: -
j_call: TRBJ2-5
cdr3_length: 14
d_call: -
cdr3_aa: CAWSRGTYQETQYF
cdr3_nt: TGTGCCTGGAGTCGAGGGACGTACCAAGAGACCCAGTACTTC

v_call: TRBV2
clone_size: -
j_call: TRBJ2-1
cdr3_length: 18
d_call: TRBD2
cdr3_aa: CASSPGGAGLAGGYEQFF
cdr3_nt: TGTGCCAGCAGCCCCGGCGGAGCCGGACTAGCGGGAGGCTATGAGCAGTTCTTC

v_call: TRBV2
clone_size: few
j_call: TRBJ1-6
cdr3_length: 13
d_call: TRBD1
cdr3_aa: CASAGTVNSPLHF
cdr3_nt: TGTGCCAGCGCCGGGACAGTCAATTCACCCCTCCACTTT

v_call: TRBV6-5
clone_size: -
j_call: TRBJ2-1
cdr3_length: 15
d_call: TRBD1
cdr3_aa: CASSPTGGAGNEQFF
cdr3_nt: TGTGCCAGCAGTCCCACAGGGGGCGCCGGGAATGAGCAGTTCTTC

v_call: TRBV7-6
clone_size: -
j_call: TRBJ1-5
cdr3_length: 14
d_call: -
cdr3_aa: CASSLEGVEQPQHF
cdr3_nt: TGTGCCAGCAGCTTAGAAGGGGTGGAGCAGCCCCAGCATTTT

v_call: TRBV29-1
clone_size: -
j_call: TRBJ1-5
cdr3_length: 15
d_call: TRBD1
cdr3_aa: CSVEEGTGTNQPQHF
cdr3_nt: TGCAGCGTTGAAGAGGGGACAGGGACAAATCAGCCCCAGCATTTT

v_call: TRBV5-6
clone_size: -
j_call: TRBJ2-7
cdr3_length: 15
d_call: TRBD1
cdr3_aa: CASSGTGLLGYEQYF
cdr3_nt: TGTGCCAGCAGCGGGACAGGGCTGCTCGGCTACGAGCAGTACTTC